This T cell receptor (beta chain) stems from a study of blood T cells in healthy people across ages (dated by TCRdb to about 2015). About the study as a whole: In model experiments, template switching captured roughly one uniquely barcoded TCR beta cDNA molecule for every two T cells. Donors were grouped into four age groups: young (average 16 years), middle-aged (less than 40), aged (about 60) and long-lived (over 80). For two donors (one aged 18 to 29 and one aged 80 or older), the study analyzed two additional independent replicas of 1 million unique cDNA reads from the same blood draw. Using deep sequencing normalized with unique cDNA molecular identifiers, the study measured how TCR beta repertoire diversity changes with age. Points the paper makes about the study in general: Because donor CMV infection status was unknown, age-related changes in expanded clonotypes were potentially confounded. Bulk unsorted PBMC profiling prevented conclusive comparison of naive and antigen-experienced compartments. Observed TCR beta diversity per million T cells fell roughly linearly with age, and a significant reduction was already apparent by age approximately 41. The percentage of naive T cells measured by flow cytometry correlated strongly with observed TCR beta diversity. Total diversity estimates from one million sequenced T cells were considered lower bounds and underestimates. Compared with the aged group, the long-lived group had more naive CD4+ T cells, fewer expanded clones and increased TCR diversity, suggesting age selection.

Turning to this clonotype: The antigen this receptor binds is unknown. The record has no base qualities; no much larger clone is one base away.

Library method: 5' RACE. The instrument was an Illumina HiSeq 2500. A second PCR of about 6 to 11 cycles was run with a J-beta primer mix and a sample-barcoded 5' primer. A template-switch 5' adaptor carrying 12 random nucleotides introduced a unique molecular identifier onto each TCR beta cDNA molecule. At least 2.5 million CDR3-containing paired-end reads were obtained from each sample. The Mint cDNA synthesis kit, primed by a TRBC-specific oligonucleotide, was used to synthesize first-strand cDNA from all RNA. Following uracil-DNA glycosylase treatment, a first 18-cycle PCR with universal primers M1SS and BC2_uni_R was performed on all cDNA. On the authors' methods: Normalization of each sample was performed by random selection of 1 million high-quality reads, each carrying a distinct molecular identifier. Instead of being binned into consensus sequences, reads with shared molecular identifiers were discarded. MiTCR, with a Q25 quality threshold and the strictest error-elimination algorithm, was used for CDR3 identification, clonotype clustering and error correction. A nonparametric unseen species model using Euler transformation provided a lower-bound estimate of total TCR beta diversity. In-frame beta chains were kept once TCRdb had trimmed the public reads at Q25 with fastp and called clones with MiXCR. Every CDR3 protein is listed once, alongside the most common genes and DNA of its rows. TCRdb assigned the V and J calls; the authors' analysis was not used. This sample lists approximately 900,000 distinct CDR3 sequences; about 29% were detected once. About 9.4% of the sample is in the top ten clones.

The roughly 42 donors, aged roughly 6 to 95 years, were systemically healthy Caucasian individuals from Russia. Roughly 10 milliliters of peripheral blood were drawn from each donor into EDTA-treated Vacutainer tubes. Ficoll-Paque density-gradient centrifugation was used to isolate PBMCs, with at least 6.5 million per sample. Total RNA, at least 5.5 micrograms per sample, was extracted from PBMCs with Trizol reagent. Naive CD45RAhigh/CD27high T cell percentages were measured by flow cytometry on a PBMC aliquot from every donor. The germline V gene (reference sequence) gives CDR1 as DFQATT and CDR2 as SNEGSKA. Inclusive of the bounding cysteine and phenylalanine, the CDR3 is 17 residues long. Only CDR3 DNA remains: 51 bases, in frame from the first base. The V end gives up 1 base and the J end 5 bases, leaving 14 bases in the junction not matched to a gene. The same sample was also used in a study of T cells of mothers and their children. As that second paper reports: Donors were nine systemically healthy Caucasian individuals: three mothers and their six children. cDNA synthesis consumed the entire amount of extracted RNA, loaded at approximately 1.6 ug RNA in each 15 ul reaction. In the second PCR, the M1S primer introduced both the sample barcodes and 2-4 random nucleotides. Over 8 million TCR beta CDR3 reads came from each mother, compared with around 3 million reads from each child. Thymic selection similarly shapes TCR recombination output in related and unrelated pairs, with minor effect from inherited differences. Normalized repertoire overlap was always slightly but never significantly higher in related than unrelated mother-child pairs. No persistent microchimeric T cell clones were detected, at a sensitivity of 90 to 100 clones per million clonotypes. In the study, deep NGS was used to compare the TCR beta repertoires of mothers and children, and features distinguishing related mother-child pairs from unrelated individuals were sought. Mothers averaged around 43 +/- 4 years of age and children averaged around 10 +/- 4 years. After adapter ligation with NEBNext reagents, the libraries were sequenced on Illumina HiSeq 2000 with 100+100 nt paired-end reads. To avoid cross-contamination, the mother libraries and the child libraries were prepared a month apart and sequenced in separate runs. For each donor, between roughly 450,000 and 2,300,000 distinct TCR beta clonotypes were identified. Naive TCR beta clonotypes were estimated from low-frequency clonotypes matched to each donor's FACS-determined naive share, without sorting.

The rearrangement combines TRBV20-1 with TRBJ2-1, with 7 bases in between that match TRBD2. This TCR came from a woman aged 40 to 50 in good health. The specimen was blood. The DNA sequence is given as TGCAGTGCTAGAGTGATCCCTGCGGGGGTCACCAACAATGAGCAGTTCTTC. The translation is CSARVIPAGVTNNEQFF.